The source of this T cell receptor (beta chain) is a study of cytomegalovirus exposure and HLA in healthy donors. Primers included in the PCR were 60 Vbeta and 13 Jbeta primers. This table comes from immunoSEQ multiplex PCR, and its TCRdb copy is limited to in-frame clones, with some not included. The sample comprises approximately 180,000 clones, less than 85% of which are singletons, and around 5% rests with the top ten. As for this clone: Its antigen remains unknown.

Overall study results and limits: Productive status was seen about 90% or about 30% of the time for most TCR beta V segments in an earlier analysis.

Everyone who donated was a healthy bone marrow donor. Trimming stripped 3 bases from V and 8 bases from J, with 13 bases between. The CDR3 is 13 amino acids. Germline V gene lookup returns CDR1 SGHVS and CDR2 FQNEAQ. The chain links TRBV7-8 to TRBJ1-1; D is undetermined. The specimen sequenced was PBMCs. The source of this sequence is a man between 18 and 35 years old in good health and CMV-seronegative. Here the CDR3 reads CASSFRGKNEAFF. CDR3 DNA: TGTGCCAGCAGCTTCCGGGGAAAAAACGAAGCTTTCTTT.